The rows below give T cell receptor beta chains drawn from one sample of a study of PD-1 blockade in mismatch repair-deficient tumors. Assay: immunoSEQ multiplex PCR; the TCRdb copy retains only in-frame clones and omits some. Among about 130,000 clones listed, 88% were seen once. The sequences come from peripheral blood, collected just under 74 weeks after starting pembrolizumab. These receptors came from an adult with mismatch repair-deficient cancer. The CDR3 runs from the conserved cysteine through the conserved F or W. Each record gives: clone size, V gene, J gene, D gene, CDR3 protein, CDR3 DNA. A D gene is named only where the DNA matches it firmly. Expanded clones are given a class, and other clones once, few, many or no size at all.

clone_size: NA
v_call: TRBV6-6
j_call: TRBJ2-3
d_call: TRBD2
cdr3_aa: CASSSRGGTDTQYF
cdr3_nt: TGTGCCAGCAGTTCCCGGGGGGGCACAGATACGCAGTATTTT

clone_size: NA
v_call: TRBV19
j_call: TRBJ2-3
d_call: NA
cdr3_aa: CASSIGRARPPQYF
cdr3_nt: TGTGCCAGTAGTATAGGCAGGGCCCGCCCTCCGCAGTATTTT

clone_size: NA
v_call: TRBV11-2
j_call: TRBJ2-5
d_call: NA
cdr3_aa: CASSRQNQETQYF
cdr3_nt: TGTGCCAGCAGCAGACAGAATCAAGAGACCCAGTACTTC

clone_size: few
v_call: TRBV15
j_call: TRBJ2-2
d_call: NA
cdr3_aa: CATSIDRAGPGELFF
cdr3_nt: TGTGCCACCAGTATAGATCGGGCTGGACCCGGGGAGCTGTTTTTT

clone_size: NA
v_call: TRBV4-3
j_call: TRBJ1-5
d_call: NA
cdr3_aa: CASSQDYPGGSGNQPQHF
cdr3_nt: TGCGCCAGCAGCCAAGATTACCCCGGGGGTTCGGGCAATCAGCCCCAGCATTTT

clone_size: NA
v_call: TRBV30
j_call: TRBJ2-7
d_call: NA
cdr3_aa: CAWRITSAGLYEQYF
cdr3_nt: TGTGCCTGGAGGATTACCTCCGCAGGGCTGTACGAGCAGTACTTC

clone_size: NA
v_call: TRBV21-1
j_call: TRBJ2-7
d_call: NA
cdr3_aa: CASSKVGQIFSYEQYF
cdr3_nt: TGTGCCAGCAGCAAAGTAGGGCAGATATTCTCCTACGAGCAGTACTTC

clone_size: NA
v_call: TRBV27
j_call: TRBJ2-1
d_call: NA
cdr3_aa: CASSFLAAYNEQFF
cdr3_nt: TGTGCCAGCAGTTTCTTAGCGGCCTACAATGAGCAGTTCTTC

clone_size: NA
v_call: TRBV7-8
j_call: TRBJ1-3
d_call: NA
cdr3_aa: CASSLRNRAFSGNTIYF
cdr3_nt: TGTGCCAGCAGCTTAAGGAATAGAGCCTTCTCTGGAAACACCATATATTTT

clone_size: NA
v_call: TRBV30
j_call: TRBJ2-7
d_call: TRBD2
cdr3_aa: CAWSLRDYFSYEQYF
cdr3_nt: TGTGCCTGGAGTCTGAGGGACTATTTCTCCTACGAGCAGTACTTC

clone_size: NA
v_call: TRBV6-1
j_call: TRBJ1-5
d_call: TRBD1
cdr3_aa: CASSEYRGSNQPQHF
cdr3_nt: TGTGCCAGCAGTGAATACAGGGGAAGCAATCAGCCCCAGCATTTT

clone_size: NA
v_call: TRBV6-5
j_call: TRBJ2-7
d_call: TRBD2
cdr3_aa: CASSEREYDEQYF
cdr3_nt: TGTGCCAGCAGTGAGCGGGAGTACGACGAGCAGTACTTC

clone_size: NA
v_call: TRBV7-9
j_call: TRBJ1-4
d_call: TRBD1
cdr3_aa: CASSLGTGIEKLFF
cdr3_nt: TGTGCCAGCAGCCTGGGGACAGGAATTGAAAAACTGTTTTTT

clone_size: NA
v_call: TRBV6-5
j_call: TRBJ2-1
d_call: NA
cdr3_aa: CASSSGGEAYNEQFF
cdr3_nt: TGTGCCAGCAGTTCGGGCGGGGAGGCGTACAATGAGCAGTTCTTC

clone_size: NA
v_call: TRBV10-3
j_call: TRBJ2-1
d_call: NA
cdr3_aa: CAISQDSSYNEQFF
cdr3_nt: TGTGCCATCAGCCAAGACAGCTCCTACAATGAGCAGTTCTTC

clone_size: few
v_call: TRBV29-1
j_call: TRBJ1-2
d_call: TRBD1
cdr3_aa: CSAADRVLYGYTF
cdr3_nt: TGCAGCGCCGCGGACAGGGTACTCTATGGCTACACCTTC

clone_size: NA
v_call: TRBV6-1
j_call: TRBJ2-5
d_call: NA
cdr3_aa: CASSEGVRETQYF
cdr3_nt: TGTGCCAGCAGTGAGGGGGTAAGGGAGACCCAGTACTTC

clone_size: NA
v_call: TRBV28
j_call: TRBJ2-1
d_call: NA
cdr3_aa: CASSATGGPYNEQFF
cdr3_nt: TGTGCCAGCAGTGCAACAGGAGGGCCTTACAATGAGCAGTTCTTC

clone_size: NA
v_call: TRBV15
j_call: TRBJ2-2
d_call: NA
cdr3_aa: CATSRTNRVGDGELFF
cdr3_nt: TGTGCCACCAGCAGGACGAACAGGGTCGGAGACGGGGAGCTGTTTTTT

clone_size: few
v_call: TRBV19
j_call: TRBJ2-6
d_call: NA
cdr3_aa: CASTPGRGAGANVLTF
cdr3_nt: TGTGCCAGTACCCCAGGGCGAGGGGCTGGGGCCAACGTCCTGACTTTC

clone_size: NA
v_call: TRBV29-1
j_call: TRBJ2-7
d_call: NA
cdr3_aa: CSVRLSTGNYEQYF
cdr3_nt: TGCAGCGTCCGTCTCTCAACAGGGAACTACGAGCAGTACTTC

clone_size: NA
v_call: TRBV4-1
j_call: TRBJ2-1
d_call: TRBD2
cdr3_aa: CASSQGSGLAGSPIPLNEQFF
cdr3_nt: TGCGCCAGCAGCCAAGGGTCGGGACTAGCGGGTTCTCCGATTCCACTGAATGAGCAGTTCTTC

clone_size: NA
v_call: TRBV13
j_call: TRBJ2-7
d_call: NA
cdr3_aa: CASSLGESYEQYF
cdr3_nt: TGTGCCAGCAGCTTAGGGGAGAGCTACGAGCAGTACTTC

clone_size: NA
v_call: TRBV27
j_call: TRBJ1-2
d_call: NA
cdr3_aa: CASSPAAGTNYGYTF
cdr3_nt: TGTGCCAGTTCTCCCGCGGCCGGGACCAACTATGGCTACACCTTC

clone_size: NA
v_call: TRBV4-3
j_call: TRBJ1-5
d_call: NA
cdr3_aa: CASSQDRFSNQPQHF
cdr3_nt: TGCGCCAGCAGCCAAGATAGGTTTAGCAATCAGCCCCAGCATTTT

clone_size: NA
v_call: TRBV4-1
j_call: TRBJ2-5
d_call: NA
cdr3_aa: CASSPQGIQETQYF
cdr3_nt: TGCGCCAGCAGCCCGCAGGGGATCCAAGAGACCCAGTACTTC

clone_size: NA
v_call: TRBV7-8
j_call: TRBJ2-1
d_call: NA
cdr3_aa: CASSLAGAYNEQFF
cdr3_nt: TGTGCCAGCAGCTTAGCCGGGGCTTACAATGAGCAGTTCTTC

clone_size: NA
v_call: TRBV19
j_call: TRBJ2-7
d_call: NA
cdr3_aa: CASGDLDYEQYF
cdr3_nt: TGTGCCAGTGGGGACCTAGACTACGAGCAGTACTTC

clone_size: NA
v_call: TRBV5-8
j_call: TRBJ2-7
d_call: TRBD2
cdr3_aa: CASSPLRTSGNYEQYF
cdr3_nt: TGTGCCAGCAGCCCGCTGAGGACTAGCGGGAACTACGAGCAGTACTTC

clone_size: NA
v_call: TRBV5-4
j_call: TRBJ2-2
d_call: NA
cdr3_aa: CASSLAEFGELFF
cdr3_nt: TGTGCCAGCAGCTTGGCCGAGTTCGGGGAGCTGTTTTTT

clone_size: NA
v_call: TRBV29-1
j_call: TRBJ2-1
d_call: NA
cdr3_aa: CSVIAQGIEQFF
cdr3_nt: TGCAGCGTCATAGCACAGGGCATTGAGCAGTTCTTC

clone_size: few
v_call: TRBV19
j_call: TRBJ2-1
d_call: TRBD2
cdr3_aa: CASSPTSGTYNEQFF
cdr3_nt: TGTGCCAGTTCCCCGACTAGCGGCACCTACAATGAGCAGTTCTTC

clone_size: NA
v_call: TRBV27
j_call: TRBJ2-3
d_call: NA
cdr3_aa: CASSPNQMGYGLLLADTQYF
cdr3_nt: TGTGCCAGCAGTCCCAACCAGATGGGCTACGGGCTCCTTTTGGCAGATACGCAGTATTTT